The source of this TCR beta chain is a study of T cell repertoires in cytomegalovirus infection. Study overall: Shared public TCR beta signatures pointed to both CMV infection and a matching HLA type. Whole-study results and caveats: CMV-specific TCR beta clonotypes restricted by HLA-C were the ones dominating the ex vivo response. CMV carriers having the relevant HLA were flagged by cumulative public TCR beta family frequency.

TCRdb recomputed calls from the reads with MiXCR, one row per CDR3 protein. The profile shows about 260,000 distinct CDR3 sequences, approximately 13% of them singletons. In its sample, this clonotype was seen a few times. Antigen unknown. Germline values: CDR1 SGHVS, CDR2 FQNEAQ. Trimming stripped 2 bases from V and 0 bases from J, with 17 bases between. The CDR3 is 17 residues long. The rearrangement links TRBV7-8 to TRBJ2-7; maybe TRBD2 (5 bases). Sequenced: PBMCs. This receptor was obtained from a human donor in good health (CMV status not recorded). Some clones in this sample may be carry-over from other donors' samples. The chain's CDR3 is CASSLISGLALSYEQYF. CDR3 coding DNA: TGTGCCAGCAGCTTAATTTCAGGCCTAGCACTCTCCTACGAGCAGTACTTC.